One and the same sample provided the 20 T cell receptor beta chains below, sequenced in a study of shared clonotypes between healthy human individuals. Generated by immunoSEQ multiplex PCR, the TCRdb table keeps only in-frame clones and is missing some. The data hold 950,000 to 1,100,000 clones, with around 74% observed a single time. Sequencing input: memory CD4+ T cells sorted from blood. As for subset: CD45RA-negative fraction. These receptors were taken from a man aged 18 to 35 in good health.

The gene calls are TRBV30 and TRBJ2-5; 11 positions match TRBD1. Germline loops: CDR1 GTSNPN, CDR2 SVGIG (reference sequence). V lost 3 bases and J lost 5; bases outside the gene matches: 8. The CDR3 sequence is 15 residues long. The CDR3 DNA reads TGTGCCTGGAGCTACGGACAGGGGGCGAGGGAGACCCAGTACTTC. It specifies CAWSYGQGARETQYF.

This clone was observed a few times. The CDR3: CASSLQGIGGYTF. The CDR3 coding sequence is TGTGCCAGCAGCTTGCAGGGCATAGGGGGCTACACCTTC. The chain couples TRBV5-4 to TRBJ1-2, with a weak D call TRBD1 (5 bases). Germline CDR1 is SGHNT and CDR2 is YYREEE (reference sequence). Deletions cut 1 base from V and 8 bases from J, with 12 bases between. This CDR3 spans 13 amino acids.

The V and J genes are TRBV18 and TRBJ2-3; D is possibly TRBD1 (6 bases). Trimming cost V 3 bases and J 0 bases, with 13 bases left between them. Germline V gene lookup returns CDR1 KGHSH and CDR2 LQKENI. The CDR3 has 16 amino acids. CDR3 residues: CASSPLRDTSTDTQYF. CDR3 coding DNA: TGTGCCAGCTCACCTCTCCGGGACACCAGCACAGATACGCAGTATTTT.

This clone showed up many times. The chain combines TRBV19 with TRBJ1-1, with D possibly TRBD1 on 5 matching bases. Trimming took off 6 bases at V and 2 bases at J, with 19 bases between the two ends. Germline-derived CDR1 and CDR2 are LNHDA and SQIVND (reference sequence). The CDR3 loop spans 16 amino acids. Here the CDR3 reads CASSRGSHIFNTEAFF. Here the CDR3 DNA reads TGTGCCAGTAGCCGGGGCAGTCACATCTTTAACACTGAAGCTTTCTTT. The variable domain in full, completed from reference TRBV19 and TRBJ1-1, reads DGGITQSPKYLFRKEGQNVTLSCEQNLNHDAMYWYRQDPGQGLRLIYYSQIVNDFQKGDIAEGYSVSREKKESFPLTVTSAQKNPTAFYLCASSRGSHIFNTEAFFGQGTRLTVV.

This clone has more than one count but fewer than ten. The chain has TRBV10-2 and TRBJ2-1; TRBD2 matches 9 bases. With 4 bases clipped from V and 10 bases from J, the junction kept 8 bases outside the gene matches. The CDR3 loop spans 14 amino acids. Germline-derived CDR1 and CDR2 are WSHSY and SAAADI. Here the CDR3 DNA reads TGCGCCAGCAGTGTCCCAGCGGGGGGCCAGGAGCAGTTCTTC. It encodes CASSVPAGGQEQFF.

This chain uses TRBV19 with TRBJ1-3; D gene uncertain. This CDR3 is 12 amino acids long. The germline V gene has CDR1 LNHDA and CDR2 SQIVND (reference sequence). Trimming shortened V by 4 bases and J by 5 bases, and 6 bases separated the two germline ends. In DNA form, the CDR3 reads TGTGCCAGTAGTACGGACCGAAACACCATATATTTT. Its protein product is CASSTDRNTIYF.

A few counts support this clone. The chain links TRBV5-3 to TRBJ1-5; D ambiguous. TRBV5-3 has ORF status, its function being uncertain. The CDR3 consists of 15 residues. Trimming left V 0 bases short and J 0 bases short, with 7 bases between. For the CDR3, the DNA is TGTGCCAGAAGCTTGGGCAGCTATAGCAATCAGCCCCAGCATTTT. Amino acid sequence: CARSLGSYSNQPQHF.

This rearrangement joins TRBV27 to TRBJ2-7; 10 nucleotides line up with TRBD1. V trimming: 3 bases; J trimming: 1 base; junction bases outside the gene matches: 15. There are 19 residues in the CDR3. CDR1 and CDR2 (germline): MNHEY, SMNVEV (reference sequence). The CDR3 here is CASSFLRRKPGQGSYEQYF. In DNA, the CDR3 is TGTGCCAGCAGTTTTTTACGTAGGAAGCCGGGACAGGGGTCCTACGAGCAGTACTTC.

About this clone itself: A read error is possible here, since a much larger clone lies one base away. J is TRBJ2-2 and V is TRBV5-1; D unresolved. Germline V lookup: CDR1 SGHRS, CDR2 YFSETQ. V lost 5 bases and J lost 2, with 1 base in between. CDR3 length: 11 amino acids. The CDR3 reads CASRNTGELFF. The CDR3 DNA is TGCGCCAGCAGAAACACCGGGGAGCTGTTTTTT.

This chain joins TRBV14 and TRBJ1-2, with TRBD1 matching over 8 bases. The CDR3 spans 15 residues. Germline CDR1 reads SGHDN; CDR2 reads FVKESK. Germline trimming cut 0 bases from V and 7 bases from J; bases unmatched to any gene: 7. CDR3 region: CASSQEAGGRGGYTF. The CDR3 coding sequence is TGTGCCAGCAGCCAAGAAGCAGGGGGCAGGGGTGGCTACACCTTC.

This clone occurred a few times. The same CDR3 also results from other DNA sequences found in this sample. The chain is built from TRBV5-1 and TRBJ1-1; no reliable D call. Trimming shortened V by 5 bases and J by 1 base, and 12 bases separated the two germline ends. Germline V lookup: CDR1 SGHRS, CDR2 YFSETQ. This CDR3 contains 14 residues. This CDR3 is CASSLGGKNTEAFF. The CDR3 DNA reads TGCGCCAGCAGTCTAGGCGGGAAGAACACTGAAGCTTTCTTT.

This clone was recorded a few times. This sequence joins TRBV14 and TRBJ2-7; D not certain. V was shortened by 2 bases and J by 0 bases, with 5 bases between the two germline ends. This CDR3 is built from 13 residues. Looked up from germline, CDR1 is SGHDN and CDR2 is FVKESK. This CDR3 reads CASSQISSYEQYF. The DNA of the CDR3 is TGTGCCAGCAGCCAAATCAGCTCCTACGAGCAGTACTTC.

J is TRBJ2-7 and V is TRBV27; D is ambiguous. The germline V gene has CDR1 MNHEY and CDR2 SMNVEV (reference sequence). The CDR3 sequence is 13 residues long. V was trimmed by 6 bases and J by 2 bases, leaving 11 bases between them. The CDR3 nucleotides read TGTGCCAGCAGCTTTCTCCCTCCCTACGAGCAGTACTTC. This codes for CASSFLPPYEQYF.

The chain links TRBV19 to TRBJ1-5; D unresolved. Trimming shortened V by 2 bases and J by 7 bases, and 6 bases separated the two germline ends. The germline V gene encodes CDR1 LNHDA and CDR2 SQIVND (reference sequence). The CDR3 is made up of 12 amino acids. CDR3 in amino acids: CASSIRNQPQHF. The CDR3 DNA is TGTGCCAGTAGTATACGAAACCAGCCCCAGCATTTT.

The gene calls are TRBV27 and TRBJ1-2, with TRBD1 as a possible D gene (6 bases). Trimming cost V 6 bases and J 4 bases, with 12 bases left between them. The CDR3 covers 13 residues. Germline assignment: CDR1 MNHEY and CDR2 SMNVEV (reference sequence). The CDR3 nucleotides are TGTGCCAGCAGCAACAGGGAGGGCTATGGCTACACCTTC. It encodes CASSNREGYGYTF.

The chain employs TRBV6-5 and TRBJ2-3; weak D call: TRBD1 (6 bases). This CDR3 contains 15 residues. In germline, CDR1 is MNHEY, CDR2 SVGAGI. V shed 6 bases and J shed 6 bases, with 19 bases lying between them. The CDR3 spells CASSYGTLTGDTQYF. DNA of the CDR3: TGTGCCAGCAGCTATGGGACATTGACGGGGGATACGCAGTATTTT.

The chain links TRBV18 to TRBJ1-5, with a tentative D call TRBD1 (5 bases). The CDR3 totals 14 residues. The V gene's germline CDR1 is KGHSH and CDR2 LQKENI. Trimming left V 4 bases short and J 7 bases short, with 14 bases between. The CDR3 DNA sequence: TGTGCCAGCTCACGATCGGGGCCCGGGCAGCCCCAGCATTTT. Translation gives CASSRSGPGQPQHF.

A remark on this clone: At one boundary the junction diverges from the germline segment, which might be a read error. The genes are TRBV5-1 and TRBJ1-2; D uncertain. Germline V gene lookup returns CDR1 SGHRS and CDR2 YFSETQ. The CDR3 spans 14 residues. Here the CDR3 reads CTSSLLFQDVGYTF. CDR3 DNA: TGCACCAGCAGCTTGCTTTTCCAGGACGTAGGCTACACCTTC.

The V call is TRBV5-6, the J call TRBJ2-1; D is undetermined. This CDR3 spans 11 amino acids. V was pared by 2 bases and J by 10 bases, with 7 bases between. Germline values: CDR1 SGHDT, CDR2 YYEEEE. The CDR3 here is CASSFRYEQFF. The CDR3 nucleotides read TGTGCCAGCAGCTTCCGCTACGAGCAGTTCTTC.

The V call is TRBV27, the J call TRBJ1-5; the D gene is possibly TRBD1 (5 bases). V lost 6 bases and J lost 9, with 24 bases in between. Germline V lookup: CDR1 MNHEY, CDR2 SMNVEV (reference sequence). This CDR3 region has 16 residues. The CDR3 coding sequence is TGTGCCAGCAGCCCCCTCGCTCGGGGGGATGGAGGGCCCCAGCATTTT. Protein product: CASSPLARGDGGPQHF.